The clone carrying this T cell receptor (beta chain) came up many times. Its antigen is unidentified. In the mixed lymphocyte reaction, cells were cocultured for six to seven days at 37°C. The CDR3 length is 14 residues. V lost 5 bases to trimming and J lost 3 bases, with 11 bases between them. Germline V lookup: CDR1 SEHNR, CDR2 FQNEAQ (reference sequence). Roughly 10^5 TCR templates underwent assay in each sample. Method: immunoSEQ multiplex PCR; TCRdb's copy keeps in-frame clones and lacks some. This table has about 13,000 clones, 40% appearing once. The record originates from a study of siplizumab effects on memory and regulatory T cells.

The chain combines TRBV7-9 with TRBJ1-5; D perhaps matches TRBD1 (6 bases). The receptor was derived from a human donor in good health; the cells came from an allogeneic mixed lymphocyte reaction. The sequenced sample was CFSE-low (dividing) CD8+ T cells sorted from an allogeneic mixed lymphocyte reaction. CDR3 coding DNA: TGTGCCAGCAGCCCAGGACAGACCAATCAGCCCCAGCATTTT. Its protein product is CASSPGQTNQPQHF.